The entry below gives a single TCR beta chain sequence along with its context. The CDR3 sequence is 14 residues long. Germline CDR1 reads SGHRS; CDR2 reads YFSETQ. V lost 3 bases to trimming and J lost 2 bases, with 12 bases between them. This record belongs to a study of graft-versus-host responses after intestinal transplantation. Study background: The recipients all started with anti-thymocyte globulin induction and then took tacrolimus and steroids for approximately 3 years. The study, taken as a whole, reports: Circulating GvH clone levels at their peak were associated with HvG declines (early post-transplant).

The researchers put roughly 200,000 CFSE-labeled responder cells into plates with roughly 200,000 irradiated, violet-dye-labeled stimulator cells. TCRdb keeps only in-frame clones here, not all; method: immunoSEQ multiplex PCR. The repertoire holds tens of thousands of clones, over 35% seen once, with over 1.1% in the top ten. This specimen consisted of alloreactive CD8+ T cells from a mixed lymphocyte reaction culture, obtained before transplantation. The sample's subset: CFSE-low proliferating T cells sorted from approximately 6-day pre-transplant mixed lymphocyte reaction (GvH or HvG direction). This receptor was taken from a human patient who was an organ donor for intestinal transplantation. The chain combines TRBV5-1 with TRBJ2-7; D could derive from TRBD1 or TRBD2 (5 bases each). DNA of the CDR3: TGCGCCAGCAGCTCCGGGACCGAGACCTACGAGCAGTACTTC. This translates into CASSSGTETYEQYF.